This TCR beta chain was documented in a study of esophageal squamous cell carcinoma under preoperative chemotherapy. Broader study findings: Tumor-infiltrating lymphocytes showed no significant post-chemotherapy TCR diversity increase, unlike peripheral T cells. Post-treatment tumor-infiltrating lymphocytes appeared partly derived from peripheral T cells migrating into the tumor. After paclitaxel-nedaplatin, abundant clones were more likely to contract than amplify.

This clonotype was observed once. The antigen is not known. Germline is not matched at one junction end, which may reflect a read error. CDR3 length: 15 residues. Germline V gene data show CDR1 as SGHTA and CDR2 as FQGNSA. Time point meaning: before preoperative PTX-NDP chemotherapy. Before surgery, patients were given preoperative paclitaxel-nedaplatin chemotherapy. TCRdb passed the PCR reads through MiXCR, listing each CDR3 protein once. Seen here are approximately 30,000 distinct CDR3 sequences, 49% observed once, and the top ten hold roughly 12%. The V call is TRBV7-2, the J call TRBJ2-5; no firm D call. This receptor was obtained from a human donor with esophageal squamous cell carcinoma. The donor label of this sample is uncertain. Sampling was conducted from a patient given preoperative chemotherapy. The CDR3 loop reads CASSQYAGPEETWHF. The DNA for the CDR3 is TGTGCCAGCAGCCAATACGCTGGGCCAGAGGAGACCTGGCACTTC.